The 17 T cell receptor beta chains in this list originate from one sample, sequenced in a study of cytomegalovirus exposure and HLA in healthy donors. Some clones are missing from TCRdb's copy, which holds only in-frame ones; the method was immunoSEQ multiplex PCR. The sample includes tens of thousands of clones, over 85% of them seen just once. Sequencing was done on a sample of PBMCs. The receptor source for this set is a young man in good health and CMV-seropositive.

This clone was seen a single time. The same CDR3 also results from other DNA sequences found in this sample. The chain couples TRBV5-1 to TRBJ2-2, with no clear D. In germline, CDR1 is SGHRS, CDR2 YFSETQ. CDR3 length: 14 amino acids. The V gene lost 0 bases and the J gene lost 4 bases, with 7 bases spanning the gap. In nucleotides, the CDR3 is TGCGCCAGCAGCTTGGCGGGTGGCACCGGGGAGCTGTTTTTT. Amino acid sequence: CASSLAGGTGELFF.

The gene calls are TRBV5-1 and TRBJ1-5, with TRBD1 matching over 8 bases. From germline, CDR1 is SGHRS and CDR2 YFSETQ. The junction had 5 bases not matched to a gene; V was cut back by 4 bases and J by 5 bases. The CDR3 runs 14 residues. This chain's CDR3 is CASSRTGGDQPQHF. The CDR3 coding sequence is TGCGCCAGCAGCCGCACAGGGGGAGATCAGCCCCAGCATTTT.

The chain is built from TRBV6-1 and TRBJ2-7; no reliable D call. The germline CDR1 and CDR2 sequences are MNHNS and SASEGT. This CDR3 comprises 13 residues. Trimming shortened V by 4 bases and J by 3 bases, and 10 bases separated the two germline ends. The CDR3 DNA sequence: TGTGCCAGCAGTGGTCAGAGAGGCTACGAGCAGTACTTC. It encodes CASSGQRGYEQYF.

The chain employs TRBV4-1 and TRBJ1-5; 8 nucleotides agree with TRBD1. CDR1 is MGHRA, CDR2 YSYEKL, per germline. The CDR3 is made up of 16 amino acids. V dropped 2 bases and J dropped 4; count of bases not matched to a gene: 7. This CDR3 is CASSQQTGGSNQPQHF. CDR3 coding DNA: TGCGCCAGCAGCCAACAAACAGGGGGGAGTAATCAGCCCCAGCATTTT.

This chain joins TRBV7-2 and TRBJ2-3; TRBD2 aligns across 9 bases. V gave up 8 bases and J gave up 8 bases; unmatched junction bases: 14. This CDR3 is 15 amino acids long. CDR1 is SGHTA, CDR2 FQGNSA, per germline. The CDR3 bases are TGTGCCAGCCAGGGGGGGAGCGGGAGGTGGGGTACGCAGTATTTT. Translation gives CASQGGSGRWGTQYF.

The chain has TRBV6-5 and TRBJ2-7; TRBD2 agrees at 13 bases. The V segment lost 5 bases and the J segment 6 bases; nucleotides outside the gene matches: 7. Germline assignment: CDR1 MNHEY and CDR2 SVGAGI. The CDR3 covers 15 residues. The CDR3 spells CASSMRTSGSVEQYF. Here the CDR3 DNA reads TGTGCCAGCAGTATGAGGACTAGCGGGAGCGTCGAGCAGTACTTC.

The chain has TRBV18 and TRBJ2-1, with D possibly matching TRBD2 (6 bases). V dropped 4 bases and J dropped 5 bases, with 12 bases sitting between them. This CDR3 has 14 residues. Germline loops: CDR1 KGHSH, CDR2 LQKENI. The chain's CDR3 is CASSRGDFHNEQFF. The CDR3 region has the DNA TGTGCCAGCTCACGGGGGGACTTTCACAATGAGCAGTTCTTC.

The V and J genes are TRBV28 and TRBJ2-7, with D possibly matching TRBD1 (8 bases). V lost 5 bases and J lost 5, with 16 bases in between. This CDR3 region has 14 residues. Germline V gene sequence: CDR1 MDHEN, CDR2 SYDVKM. The CDR3 DNA sequence: TGTGCCAGCAGTCAAAACAGGGGGGGGAACGAGCAGTACTTC. Residues: CASSQNRGGNEQYF.

This chain links TRBV10-1 with TRBJ2-1; 16 nucleotides match TRBD2. Germline V lookup: CDR1 WNHNN, CDR2 SYGVQD (reference sequence). The length of the CDR3 is 16 residues. With V trimmed by 5 bases and J by 8 bases, 6 bases remained unmatched. The CDR3 coding sequence is TGCGCCAGCAGTTGGGGACTAGCGGGAGGGCCGGATGAGCAGTTCTTC. This encodes CASSWGLAGGPDEQFF.

Only one count was recorded for this clone. V usage is TRBV5-1 and J usage is TRBJ1-1, with 9 nucleotides matching TRBD1. This CDR3 comprises 16 residues. Unmatched junction bases numbered 11, after V lost 3 bases and J lost 5 bases. CDR1 is SGHRS and CDR2 is YFSETQ in the germline V gene. CDR3 protein: CASSSTGTGYVTEAFF. The CDR3 DNA is TGCGCCAGCAGCTCGACCGGGACAGGGTATGTAACTGAAGCTTTCTTT.

The rearrangement uses TRBV2 and TRBJ2-3, with a possible D match to TRBD1 (5 bases). With 1 base removed from V and 3 bases from J, the gap between germline ends came to 8 bases. The V gene's germline CDR1 is SNHLY and CDR2 FYNNEI. The CDR3 sequence is 14 residues long. The CDR3 sequence: CASSEGGHTDTQYF. For the CDR3, the DNA is TGTGCCAGCAGTGAAGGGGGCCATACAGATACGCAGTATTTT.

The CDR3 nucleotides read TGTGCCAGCAGAAAGAGACAGGGGATCGGGGCAACTAATGAAAAACTGTTTTTT. Amino acids: CASRKRQGIGATNEKLFF. The rearrangement uses TRBV2 and TRBJ1-4; 8 positions agree with TRBD1. The CDR3 extends over 18 amino acids. The junction had 12 bases not matched to a gene; V was cut back by 6 bases and J by 0 bases. Germline V gene data show CDR1 as SNHLY and CDR2 as FYNNEI.

Comments on this clone: A read error may produce the germline difference seen at one junction end. The V gene is TRBV7-3, the J gene TRBJ2-1, with D possibly TRBD2 on 5 matching bases. Germline values: CDR1 SGHTA, CDR2 FQGTGA. This CDR3 region has 13 residues. As DNA, the CDR3 is TGTGCCAGCAGCCTAACTAGTTCTCATGAGCAGTTCTTC. As protein: CASSLTSSHEQFF.

The V call is TRBV28, the J call TRBJ2-7, with D possibly matching TRBD2 (5 bases). Germline V gene data show CDR1 as MDHEN and CDR2 as SYDVKM. V lost 2 bases to trimming and J lost 0 bases, with 5 bases between them. This CDR3 spans 13 amino acids. This chain's CDR3 is CASSLLASYEQYF. The CDR3 DNA sequence: TGTGCCAGCAGTTTACTAGCCTCCTACGAGCAGTACTTC.

The rearrangement uses TRBV11-3 and TRBJ1-1; TRBD1 matches at 8 bases. The germline V gene has CDR1 SGHNT and CDR2 YENEEA. This CDR3 has 14 amino acids. Germline trimming cut 4 bases from V and 6 bases from J; bases unmatched to any gene: 7. Here the CDR3 reads CASSSDRVIPEAFF. The CDR3 DNA follows: TGTGCCAGCAGCTCGGACAGGGTAATCCCTGAAGCTTTCTTT. The whole variable domain, remainder taken from reference TRBV11-3 and TRBJ1-1, is EAGVVQSPRYKIIEKKQPVAFWCNPISGHNTLYWYLQNLGQGPELLIRYENEEAVDDSQLPKDRFSAERLKGVDSTLKIQPAELGDSAVYLCASSSDRVIPEAFFGQGTRLTVV.

The chain recombines TRBV11-2 with TRBJ2-7; D may be TRBD2 (6 bases). V lost 1 base, J lost 0 bases, and 10 bases lay in between. The CDR3 extends over 15 amino acids. Germline CDR1 SGHAT, CDR2 FQNNGV. The CDR3 is CASSLGLASSYEQYF. In DNA form, the CDR3 reads TGTGCCAGCAGCTTAGGGCTAGCGAGCTCCTACGAGCAGTACTTC. The variable domain in full, with the rest retrieved from reference TRBV11-2 and TRBJ2-7, is EAGVAQSPRYKIIEKRQSVAFWCNPISGHATLYWYQQILGQGPKLLIQFQNNGVVDDSQLPKDRFSAERLKGVDSTLKIQPAKLEDSAVYLCASSLGLASSYEQYFGPGTRLTVT.

CDR3 bases: TGTGCCAGCAGTGATTCTAGAGGTGACTATGGCTACACCTTC. As protein: CASSDSRGDYGYTF. This chain links TRBV25-1 with TRBJ1-2; D remains unclear. In germline, CDR1 is MGHDK, CDR2 SYGVNS. V was shortened by 3 bases and J by 3 bases, with 11 bases between the two germline ends. This CDR3 is built from 14 residues.